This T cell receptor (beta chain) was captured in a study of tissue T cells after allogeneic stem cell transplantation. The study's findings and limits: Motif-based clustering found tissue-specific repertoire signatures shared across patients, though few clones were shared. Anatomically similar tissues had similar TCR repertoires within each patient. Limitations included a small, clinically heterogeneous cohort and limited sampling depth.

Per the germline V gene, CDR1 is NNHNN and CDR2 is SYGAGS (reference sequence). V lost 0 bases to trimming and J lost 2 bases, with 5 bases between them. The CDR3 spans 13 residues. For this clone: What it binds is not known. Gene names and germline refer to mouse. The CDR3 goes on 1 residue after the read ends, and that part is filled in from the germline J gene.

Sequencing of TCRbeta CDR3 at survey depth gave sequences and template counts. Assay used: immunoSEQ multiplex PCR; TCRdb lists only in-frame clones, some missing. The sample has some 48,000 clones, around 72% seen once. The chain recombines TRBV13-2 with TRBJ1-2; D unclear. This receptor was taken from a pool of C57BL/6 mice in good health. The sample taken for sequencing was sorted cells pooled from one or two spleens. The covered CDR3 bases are TGTGCCAGCGGTGATGCCCGCAACTCCGACTACACC. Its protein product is CASGDARNSDYT. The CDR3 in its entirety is CASGDARNSDYTF.